The T cell receptor (beta chain) under discussion was sequenced for a study of regulatory T cells in long-lasting Graves disease. There are many counts of this clonotype. Assembly of TCR beta libraries relied on iRepertoire HTBI primers together with Arm-PCR of CDR3 regions. TCRdb reanalysed the multiplex PCR reads using MiXCR and keeps one entry per CDR3 protein. The sample lists about 430,000 distinct CDR3 sequences; approximately 15% were seen once. The time point here: newly diagnosed GD, antithyroid drugs for less than 3 months. Construction of the TCR library relied on RNA isolated from PBMCs. V shed 5 bases and J 0 bases; nucleotides not matched to a gene: 5. Germline V lookup: CDR1 SGHNT, CDR2 YENEEA. The CDR3 totals 16 residues. These data were also reused for a study on T cells in Graves' hyperthyroidism and ophthalmopathy. Turning to that study: In simple terms, a model built on 13 V-J features told ophthalmopathy apart from stable hyperthyroidism.

The chain links TRBV11-3 to TRBJ2-2, with TRBD2 matching 8 bases. The sequencing used peripheral blood mononuclear cells (PBMCs), collected at new diagnosis, from a patient treated with antithyroid drugs. The clonotype originates from a woman between 40 and 55 years old with Graves disease. The DNA of the CDR3 is TGTGCCAGCAGCCCCCGACTAGCGTCGAACACCGGGGAGCTGTTTTTT. Translated, it gives CASSPRLASNTGELFF.